This T cell receptor beta chain was identified during a study of Ad26.COV2.S vaccination and SARS-CoV-2 variants. Across the whole study: Recipients of Ad26.COV2.S got it intramuscularly, once or twice 56 days apart.

Treatment of the sample: roughly 19 received Ad26.COV2.S at low or high dose, single or two shots; roughly five received placebo; per-sample allocation not given. The investigators took samples on day 63 after the first vaccine or placebo injection. V lost 0 bases, J lost 6 bases, and 12 bases lay in between. The CDR3 contains 14 residues. Germline values: CDR1 ENHRY, CDR2 SYGVKD. The data were produced by immunoSEQ multiplex PCR, yet TCRdb's version contains in-frame clones alone and is incomplete. This repertoire shows some 640,000 clones, 70% to 90% found once; its top ten account for over 1.3%. The J gene is TRBJ2-7, the V gene TRBV10-3, with D maybe TRBD2 (6 bases). The source material was peripheral blood, sampled in a trial of Ad26.COV2.S vaccine versus placebo. The sequence derives from a person between 18 and 65 years old who received the Ad26.COV2.S COVID-19 vaccine or a placebo. CDR3: CAISESGRRGEQYF. The CDR3, as DNA: TGTGCCATCAGTGAGTCGGGCAGGAGGGGCGAGCAGTACTTC.